Given below is one T cell receptor beta chain in context. Germline values: CDR1 SEHNR, CDR2 FQNEAQ (reference sequence). The V and J ends lost 4 bases and 0 bases, in that order; junction bases with no gene match: 3. The length of the CDR3 is 14 residues. This sample is drawn from a study of blood T cell repertoires in COVID-19. This table comes from immunoSEQ multiplex PCR, and its TCRdb copy is limited to in-frame clones, with some not included. The sample holds about 210,000 clones; about nine tenths are singletons and the top ten take 10%. Sequenced material: PBMCs or T cells enriched from blood (not recorded which). The rearrangement uses TRBV7-9 and TRBJ2-7; 7 bases fit TRBD1. The sequence was collected from a man between 18 and 35 years old with acute COVID-19. CDR3 nucleotide sequence: TGTGCCAGCAGCTCGGACAGGAACTCCTACGAGCAGTACTTC. Its translation: CASSSDRNSYEQYF.